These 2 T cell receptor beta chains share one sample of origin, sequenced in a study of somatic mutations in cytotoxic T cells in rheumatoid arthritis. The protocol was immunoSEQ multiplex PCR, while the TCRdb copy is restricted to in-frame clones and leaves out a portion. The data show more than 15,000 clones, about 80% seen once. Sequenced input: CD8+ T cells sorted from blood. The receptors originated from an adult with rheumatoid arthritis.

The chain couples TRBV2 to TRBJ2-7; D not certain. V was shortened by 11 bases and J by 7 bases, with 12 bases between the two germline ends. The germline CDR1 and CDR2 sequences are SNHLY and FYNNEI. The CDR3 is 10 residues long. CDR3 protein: CALNVEEQYF. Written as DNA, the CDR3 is TGTGCCCTAAACGTGGAGGAGCAGTACTTC.

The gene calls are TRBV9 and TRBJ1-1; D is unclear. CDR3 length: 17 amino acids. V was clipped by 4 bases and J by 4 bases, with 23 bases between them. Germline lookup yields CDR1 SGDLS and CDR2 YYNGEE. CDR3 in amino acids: CASSPTLGITYSTEAFF. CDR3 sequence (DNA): TGTGCCAGCAGCCCCACGTTAGGGATTACTTATAGCACTGAAGCTTTCTTT.